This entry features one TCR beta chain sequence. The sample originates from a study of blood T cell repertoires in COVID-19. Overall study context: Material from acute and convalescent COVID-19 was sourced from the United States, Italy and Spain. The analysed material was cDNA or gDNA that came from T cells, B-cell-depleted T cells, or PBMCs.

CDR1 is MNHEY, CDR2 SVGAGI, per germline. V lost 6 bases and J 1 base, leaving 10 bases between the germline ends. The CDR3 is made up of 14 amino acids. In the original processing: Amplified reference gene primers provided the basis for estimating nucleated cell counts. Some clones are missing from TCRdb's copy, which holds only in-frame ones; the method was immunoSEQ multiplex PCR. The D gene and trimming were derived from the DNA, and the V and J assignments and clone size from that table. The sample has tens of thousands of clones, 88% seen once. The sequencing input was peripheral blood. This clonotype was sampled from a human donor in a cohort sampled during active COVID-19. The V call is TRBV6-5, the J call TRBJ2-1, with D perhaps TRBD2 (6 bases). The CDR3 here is CASSSGPSYNEQFF. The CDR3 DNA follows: TGTGCCAGCAGCAGCGGGCCGTCCTACAATGAGCAGTTCTTC.